The clone carrying this TCR beta chain was detected ten times or more. This specimen comes from a study of identical twins. The V gene end was trimmed by 10 bases and the J gene end by 3 bases; junction bases not matched to a gene: 12. The CDR3 loop spans 14 amino acids. CDR1 is MNHEY, CDR2 SMNVEV, per germline (reference sequence). TCRdb analysed the 5' RACE reads with MiXCR anew, one entry per CDR3 protein. The sample holds approximately 230,000 distinct CDR3 sequences, over 5% seen once. These data were likewise used in another study, on T cells expressing NK-cell markers. From that study: Sorted CD3+CD56+NKG2C+, CD3+CD56+NKG2C- and CD3+CD56-NKG2C+ T cells provided the TCR beta repertoires.

The chain combines TRBV27 with TRBJ2-7; 7 nucleotides agree with TRBD1. This TCR was sampled from a woman aged 18 to 35 in good health. Source material: CD8+ T cells sorted from blood. CDR3 sequence: CATHPTGAGYEQYF. CDR3 DNA sequence: TGTGCCACCCACCCCACAGGGGCAGGCTACGAGCAGTACTTC.